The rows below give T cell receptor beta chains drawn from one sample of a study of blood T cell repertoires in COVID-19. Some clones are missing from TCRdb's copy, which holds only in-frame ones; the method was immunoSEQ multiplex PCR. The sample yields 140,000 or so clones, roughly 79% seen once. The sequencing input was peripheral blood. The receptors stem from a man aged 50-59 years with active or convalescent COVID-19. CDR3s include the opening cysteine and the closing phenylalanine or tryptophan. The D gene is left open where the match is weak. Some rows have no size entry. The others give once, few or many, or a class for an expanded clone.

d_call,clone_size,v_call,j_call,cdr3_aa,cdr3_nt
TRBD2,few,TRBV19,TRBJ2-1,CASSISGGPSGRNEQFF,TGTGCCAGTAGTATTTCGGGTGGGCCTAGCGGGAGAAATGAGCAGTTCTTC
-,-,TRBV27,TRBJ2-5,CASSLSGGGGETQYF,TGTGCCAGCAGTTTATCGGGTGGTGGGGGCGAGACCCAGTACTTC
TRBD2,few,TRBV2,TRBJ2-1,CASSERSGRPNEQFF,TGTGCCAGCAGTGAAAGGAGCGGGAGGCCCAATGAGCAGTTCTTC
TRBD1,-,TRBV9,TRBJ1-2,CASSVGDRVDYGYTF,TGTGCCAGCAGCGTAGGAGACAGGGTCGACTATGGCTACACCTTC
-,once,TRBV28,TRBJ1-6,CASSPLTGLGTYNSPLHF,TGTGCCAGCAGTCCCTTGACAGGACTGGGCACCTATAATTCACCCCTCCACTTT
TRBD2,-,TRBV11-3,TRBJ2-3,CASSPGTSVPDTQYF,TGTGCCAGCAGCCCGGGGACTAGCGTTCCAGATACGCAGTATTTT
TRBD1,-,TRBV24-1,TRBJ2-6,CATSDHPTGPISGANVLTF,TGTGCCACCAGTGATCACCCGACAGGGCCAATCTCTGGGGCCAACGTCCTGACTTTC
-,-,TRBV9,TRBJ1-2,CASSVGDTYGYTF,TGTGCCAGCAGCGTAGGAGACACATATGGCTACACCTTC
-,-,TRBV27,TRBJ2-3,CASSFLFVTGTPDTQYF,TGTGCCAGCAGTTTTCTGTTCGTGACGGGTACACCAGATACGCAGTATTTT
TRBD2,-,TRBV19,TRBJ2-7,CASSIGLTSGTYEQYF,TGTGCCAGTAGTATAGGATTGACTAGCGGGACCTACGAGCAGTACTTC
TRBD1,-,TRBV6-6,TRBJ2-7,CASSGTGGVNEQYF,TGTGCCAGCAGCGGGACAGGGGGCGTCAACGAGCAGTACTTC
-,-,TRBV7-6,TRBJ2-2,CASSPLSQGHGELFF,TGTGCCAGCAGCCCCCTTTCGCAGGGTCACGGGGAGCTGTTTTTT
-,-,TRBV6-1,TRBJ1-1,CASSEGRVMNTEAFF,TGTGCCAGCAGTGAAGGCCGGGTCATGAACACTGAAGCTTTCTTT
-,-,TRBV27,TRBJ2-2,CASRFWVEDTGELFF,TGTGCCAGCAGATTCTGGGTTGAGGACACCGGGGAGCTGTTTTTT
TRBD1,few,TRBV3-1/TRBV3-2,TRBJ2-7,CASSSQMTPGQDPYEQYF,TGTGCCAGCAGCTCGCAAATGACTCCGGGACAGGATCCCTACGAGCAGTACTTC
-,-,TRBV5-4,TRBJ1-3,CASSPGGEFGNTIYF,TGTGCCAGCAGCCCGGGGGGGGAATTTGGAAACACCATATATTTT
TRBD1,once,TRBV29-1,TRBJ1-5,CSVDGPTGGENQPQHF,TGCAGCGTTGATGGCCCGACAGGGGGCGAGAATCAGCCCCAGCATTTT
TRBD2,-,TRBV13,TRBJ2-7,CASSSVAGPEQYF,TGTGCCAGCAGCTCCGTAGCGGGACCCGAGCAGTACTTC
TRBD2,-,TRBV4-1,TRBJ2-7,CASSQTSGVPSPYEQYF,TGCGCCAGCAGCCAGACTAGCGGGGTCCCTTCCCCCTACGAGCAGTACTTC
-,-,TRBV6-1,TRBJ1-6,CASSDLFGLNSPLHF,TGTGCCAGCAGTGACCTCTTTGGGCTTAATTCACCCCTCCACTTT
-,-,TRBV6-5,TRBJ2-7,CASSYTPTYEQYF,TGTGCCAGCAGTTACACACCGACCTACGAGCAGTACTTC
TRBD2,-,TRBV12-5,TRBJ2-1,CASGKGTGGSSGRGSSYNEQFF,TGTGCTAGTGGCAAAGGGACCGGGGGCTCGAGCGGGAGGGGGAGCTCCTACAATGAGCAGTTCTTC
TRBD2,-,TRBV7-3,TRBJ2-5,CASSLGGRGSRQETQYF,TGTGCCAGCAGCTTAGGCGGGAGGGGGTCGAGGCAAGAGACCCAGTACTTC
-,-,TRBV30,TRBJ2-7,CAWSVWRDRSYEQYF,TGTGCCTGGAGTGTTTGGCGGGACAGATCCTACGAGCAGTACTTC
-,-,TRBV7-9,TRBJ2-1,CASSPLEGSTVRTNEQFF,TGTGCCAGCAGCCCACTGGAGGGTAGCACAGTTCGGACCAATGAGCAGTTCTTC
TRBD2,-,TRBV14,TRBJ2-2,CASSQVRTSGTGELFF,TGTGCCAGCAGCCAAGTCCGGACTAGCGGAACCGGGGAGCTGTTTTTT
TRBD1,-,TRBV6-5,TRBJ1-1,CASRHDRVGTEAFF,TGTGCCAGCAGACATGACAGGGTTGGGACTGAAGCTTTCTTT
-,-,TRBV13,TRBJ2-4,CASSFSLAKNIQYF,TGTGCCAGCAGCTTTAGTTTAGCCAAAAACATTCAGTACTTC
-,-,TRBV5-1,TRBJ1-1,CASSFLTENTEAFF,TGCGCCAGCAGCTTTTTGACAGAGAACACTGAAGCTTTCTTT
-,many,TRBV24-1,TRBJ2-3,CATSDSGSTDTQYF,TGTGCCACCAGTGATAGCGGAAGCACAGATACGCAGTATTTT
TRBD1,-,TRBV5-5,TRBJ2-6,CASSLGQGPPGGANVLTF,TGTGCCAGCAGCTTGGGACAGGGTCCGCCTGGTGGGGCCAACGTCCTGACTTTC
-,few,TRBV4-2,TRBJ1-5,CASSQDPGTTYSNQPQHF,TGTGCCAGCAGCCAAGATCCTGGGACAACTTATAGCAATCAGCCCCAGCATTTT
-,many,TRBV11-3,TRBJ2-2,CASSLHTNTGELFF,TGTGCCAGCAGCTTACACACGAACACCGGGGAGCTGTTTTTT
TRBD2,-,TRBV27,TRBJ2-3,CASRFYFSGSPDTQYF,TGTGCCAGCAGGTTCTATTTTAGCGGGAGCCCCGATACGCAGTATTTT
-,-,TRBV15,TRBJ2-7,CATSRDGPGGELDEQYF,TGTGCCACCAGCAGAGATGGACCGGGGGGCGAGTTGGACGAGCAGTACTTC
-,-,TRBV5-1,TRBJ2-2,CASSLDGTSTGELFF,TGCGCCAGCAGCTTGGACGGGACAAGCACCGGGGAGCTGTTTTTT
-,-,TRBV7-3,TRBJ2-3,CASSRLGGADRSTDTQYF,TGTGCCAGCAGCCGTCTCGGCGGGGCCGATCGAAGCACAGATACGCAGTATTTT
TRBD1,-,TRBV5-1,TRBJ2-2,CASSSDRATGELFF,TGCGCCAGCAGCTCGGACAGGGCCACCGGGGAGCTGTTTTTT
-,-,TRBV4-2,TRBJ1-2,CASSQDPTGYYGYTF,TGTGCCAGCAGCCAAGACCCCACAGGGTACTATGGCTACACCTTC
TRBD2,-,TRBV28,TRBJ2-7,CASSTGPGGEQYF,TGTGCCAGCAGTACGGGCCCGGGGGGGGAGCAGTACTTC
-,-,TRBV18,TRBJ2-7,CASSPSAYEQYF,TGTGCCAGCTCACCCTCCGCGTACGAGCAGTACTTC
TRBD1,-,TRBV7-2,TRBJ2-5,CASSPDRAHQETQYF,TGTGCCAGCAGTCCGGACAGGGCCCACCAAGAGACCCAGTACTTC
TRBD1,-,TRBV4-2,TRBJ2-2,CASSLQGGGTGELFF,TGTGCCAGCAGCCTACAGGGGGGTGGCACCGGGGAGCTGTTTTTT
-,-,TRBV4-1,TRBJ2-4,CASASGRGGENIQYF,TGCGCCAGCGCCTCCGGGCGGGGAGGCGAAAACATTCAGTACTTC
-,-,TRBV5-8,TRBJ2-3,CASSLHREGDTQYF,TGTGCCAGCAGCTTGCACAGGGAGGGAGATACGCAGTATTTT